This T cell receptor beta chain was observed in a study of regulatory T cells in long-lasting Graves disease. Whole-study results and caveats: Small numbers of samples may have cut accuracy.

Per the germline V gene, CDR1 is LNHDA and CDR2 is SQIVND (reference sequence). CDR3 length: 11 residues. Trimming removed 9 bases at V and 4 bases at J, with 9 bases between. This clonotype was recorded a few times. Its target is unknown. CDR3-region Arm-PCR and iRepertoire HTBI primers produced the TCR beta libraries. TCRdb reprocessed the multiplex PCR reads with MiXCR, giving one entry per CDR3 protein. This repertoire shows hundreds of thousands of distinct CDR3 sequences, 16% found once; its top ten account for 20% to 30%. Sample time point: newly diagnosed GD, antithyroid drugs for less than 3 months. PBMCs were the source of the RNA used for TCR sequencing. EDTA tubes collected roughly 9 milliliters of peripheral blood. The data also belong to a second study, concerning T cells in Graves' hyperthyroidism and ophthalmopathy. From that report: With a duration under 2 months, the hyperthyroidism was newly diagnosed in patients aged 18 to 65. The HTBI primer set served for first-round RT-PCR of the TCR CDR3.

The sequencing here drew on peripheral blood mononuclear cells (PBMCs), taken at new diagnosis, from a patient treated with antithyroid drugs. This TCR was sampled from a woman aged 35 to 60 with Graves disease. The chain carries TRBV19 and TRBJ1-1; possibly TRBD1 for D (6 bases). The CDR3 bases are TGTGCCAGCCGGACAGTCACTGAAGCTTTCTTT. Residues: CASRTVTEAFF.